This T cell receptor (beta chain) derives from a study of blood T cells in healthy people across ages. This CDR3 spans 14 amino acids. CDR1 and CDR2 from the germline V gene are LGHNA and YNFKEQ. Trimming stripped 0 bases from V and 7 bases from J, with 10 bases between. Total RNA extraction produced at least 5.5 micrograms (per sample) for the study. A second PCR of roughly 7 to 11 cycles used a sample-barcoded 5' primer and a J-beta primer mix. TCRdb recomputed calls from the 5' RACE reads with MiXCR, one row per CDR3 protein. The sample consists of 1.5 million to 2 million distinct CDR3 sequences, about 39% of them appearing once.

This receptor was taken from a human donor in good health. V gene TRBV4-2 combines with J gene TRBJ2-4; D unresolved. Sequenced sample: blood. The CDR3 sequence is CASSQEGWGNIQYF. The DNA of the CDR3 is TGTGCCAGCAGCCAAGAGGGTTGGGGTAACATTCAGTACTTC.